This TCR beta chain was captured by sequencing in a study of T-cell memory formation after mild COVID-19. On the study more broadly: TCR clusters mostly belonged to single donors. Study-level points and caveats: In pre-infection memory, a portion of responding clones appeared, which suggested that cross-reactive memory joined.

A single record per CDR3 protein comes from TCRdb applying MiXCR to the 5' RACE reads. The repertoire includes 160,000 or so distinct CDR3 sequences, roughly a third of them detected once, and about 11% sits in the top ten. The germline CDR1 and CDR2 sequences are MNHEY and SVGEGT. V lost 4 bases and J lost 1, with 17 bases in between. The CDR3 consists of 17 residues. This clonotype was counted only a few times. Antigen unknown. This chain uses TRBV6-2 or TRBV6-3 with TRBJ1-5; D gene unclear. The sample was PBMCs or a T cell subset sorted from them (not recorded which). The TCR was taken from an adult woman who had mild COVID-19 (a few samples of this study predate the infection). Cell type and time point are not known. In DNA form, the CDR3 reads TGTGCCAGCAGTTCAGGAAGCGGAGTCCGGAGCAATCAGCCCCAGCATTTT. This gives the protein CASSSGSGVRSNQPQHF.